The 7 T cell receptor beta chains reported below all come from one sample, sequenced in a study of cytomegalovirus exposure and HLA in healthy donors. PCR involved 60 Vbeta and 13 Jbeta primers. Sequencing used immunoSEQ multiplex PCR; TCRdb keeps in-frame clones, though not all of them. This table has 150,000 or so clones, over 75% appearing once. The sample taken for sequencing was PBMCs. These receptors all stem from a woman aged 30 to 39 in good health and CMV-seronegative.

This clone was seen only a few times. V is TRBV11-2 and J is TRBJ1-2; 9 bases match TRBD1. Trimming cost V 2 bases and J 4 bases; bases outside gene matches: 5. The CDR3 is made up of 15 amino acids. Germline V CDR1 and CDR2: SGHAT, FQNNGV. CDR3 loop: CASSLLLDRGYGYTF. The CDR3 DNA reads TGTGCCAGCAGCTTACTTTTGGACAGGGGCTATGGCTACACCTTC.

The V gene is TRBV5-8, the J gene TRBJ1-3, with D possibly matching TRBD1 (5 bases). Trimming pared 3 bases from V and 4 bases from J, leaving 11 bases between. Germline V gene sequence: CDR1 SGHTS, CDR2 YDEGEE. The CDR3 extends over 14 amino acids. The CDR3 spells CASSWGRGGNTIYF. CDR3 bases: TGTGCCAGCAGCTGGGGCCGAGGAGGAAACACCATATATTTT.

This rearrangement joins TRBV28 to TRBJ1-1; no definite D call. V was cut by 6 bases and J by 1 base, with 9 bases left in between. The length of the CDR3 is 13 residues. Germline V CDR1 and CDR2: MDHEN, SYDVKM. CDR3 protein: CASRTTRNTEAFF. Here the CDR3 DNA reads TGTGCCAGCAGGACGACAAGGAACACTGAAGCTTTCTTT.

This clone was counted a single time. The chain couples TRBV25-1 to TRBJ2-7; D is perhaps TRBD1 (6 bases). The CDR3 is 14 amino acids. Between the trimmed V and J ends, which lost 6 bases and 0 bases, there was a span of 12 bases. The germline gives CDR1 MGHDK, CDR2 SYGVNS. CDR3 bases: TGTGCCAGCAGCCGGGACACCAACTCCTACGAGCAGTACTTC. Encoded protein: CASSRDTNSYEQYF.

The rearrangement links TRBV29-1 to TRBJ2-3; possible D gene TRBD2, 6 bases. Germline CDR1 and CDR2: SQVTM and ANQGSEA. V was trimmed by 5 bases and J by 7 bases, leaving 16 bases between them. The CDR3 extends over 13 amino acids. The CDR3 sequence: CSVSQAREYTQYF. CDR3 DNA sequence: TGCAGCGTTTCACAGGCCCGGGAGTATACGCAGTATTTT.

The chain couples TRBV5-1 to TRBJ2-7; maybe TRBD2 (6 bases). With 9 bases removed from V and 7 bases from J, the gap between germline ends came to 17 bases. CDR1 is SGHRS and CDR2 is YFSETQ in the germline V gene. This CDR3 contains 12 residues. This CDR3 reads CATPPRGREQYF. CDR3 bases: TGCGCCACCCCCCCCCGGGGGAGGGAGCAGTACTTC.

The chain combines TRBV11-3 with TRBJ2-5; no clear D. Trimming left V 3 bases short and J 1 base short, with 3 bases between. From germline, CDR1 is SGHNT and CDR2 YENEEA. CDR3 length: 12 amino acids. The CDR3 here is CASSFGQETQYF. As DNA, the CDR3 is TGTGCCAGCAGCTTCGGCCAAGAGACCCAGTACTTC. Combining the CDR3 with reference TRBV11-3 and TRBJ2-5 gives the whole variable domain EAGVVQSPRYKIIEKKQPVAFWCNPISGHNTLYWYLQNLGQGPELLIRYENEEAVDDSQLPKDRFSAERLKGVDSTLKIQPAELGDSAVYLCASSFGQETQYFGPGTRLLVL.